This is a list of T cell receptor beta chains from one sample in a study of CD8+ T cells in alopecia areata. Data came from immunoSEQ multiplex PCR; TCRdb stores just in-frame clones and leaves some out. Altogether 150,000 to 200,000 clones are present, around 50% being singletons, with the ten largest covering about 15%. Sequenced here: CD4+ T cells sorted from blood, sampled at week 0. Every receptor here comes from a human donor with alopecia areata. The CDR3 runs from the conserved cysteine through the conserved F or W. The D gene is left open where the match is weak. The size of a clone is reported for some rows only, either as once, few or many, or as a class for expanded clones.

clone size,J gene,D gene,V gene,CDR3 protein,CDR3 DNA
once,TRBJ2-7,NA,TRBV5-6,CASSLITGSYEQYF,TGTGCCAGCAGCTTGATAACAGGGTCCTACGAGCAGTACTTC
NA,TRBJ2-4,NA,TRBV29-1,CSVQEILAKNIQYF,TGCAGCGTACAGGAAATATTAGCCAAAAACATTCAGTACTTC
NA,TRBJ1-2,NA,TRBV10-3,CAISELGSAPRGYTF,TGTGCCATCAGTGAGCTGGGCTCGGCACCAAGGGGCTACACCTTC
NA,TRBJ1-2,NA,TRBV6-5,CASSYSRDSGGYTF,TGTGCCAGCAGTTACTCGCGAGACAGTGGAGGCTACACCTTC
NA,TRBJ2-7,TRBD1,TRBV7-6,CASSLGPTGGYEQYF,TGTGCCAGCAGCTTAGGTCCGACAGGGGGCTACGAGCAGTACTTC
NA,TRBJ2-5,TRBD2,TRBV7-3,CASSATWGGGQETQYF,TGTGCCAGCAGCGCCACGTGGGGCGGGGGCCAAGAGACCCAGTACTTC
few,TRBJ1-2,TRBD1,TRBV27,CASSLGPSGGYYGYTF,TGTGCCAGCAGTTTAGGCCCATCAGGGGGCTACTATGGCTACACCTTC
few,TRBJ1-2,TRBD1,TRBV28,CASSTAGTEIYGYTF,TGTGCCAGCAGTACCGCCGGGACAGAGATTTATGGCTACACCTTC
few,TRBJ2-3,TRBD2,TRBV10-3,CAISVSASGGSGTDTQYF,TGTGCCATCAGTGTTTCGGCTAGCGGGGGCTCCGGCACAGATACGCAGTATTTT
NA,TRBJ1-1,NA,TRBV30,CAWSVRLGGAFF,TGTGCCTGGAGTGTACGGCTTGGTGGAGCTTTCTTT
NA,TRBJ1-5,NA,TRBV30,CAWSSGVSPQHF,TGTGCCTGGAGTTCCGGGGTTTCGCCCCAGCATTTT
NA,TRBJ2-3,NA,TRBV10-3,CAISLQGTDTQYF,TGTGCCATCAGTCTACAGGGAACAGATACGCAGTATTTT
once,TRBJ1-4,NA,TRBV30,CAWAKGKGELFF,TGTGCCTGGGCTAAGGGTAAAGGGGAACTGTTTTTT
NA,TRBJ1-2,TRBD1,TRBV19,CASSIRTGTANYGYTF,TGTGCCAGTAGTATTCGTACCGGGACAGCTAACTATGGCTACACCTTC
NA,TRBJ1-2,TRBD1,TRBV30,CASHPGQGFGYTF,TGTGCCTCGCACCCGGGACAGGGATTTGGCTACACCTTC
NA,TRBJ2-3,NA,TRBV7-9,CASSHSVTGDTQYF,TGTGCCAGCAGCCACAGTGTAACGGGAGATACGCAGTATTTT
NA,TRBJ1-2,NA,TRBV7-8,CASSLGAAYGYTF,TGTGCCAGCAGCTTAGGGGCAGCCTATGGCTACACCTTC
NA,TRBJ2-5,TRBD1,TRBV7-9,CASSSGVTGGETQYF,TGTGCCAGCAGCTCCGGCGTGACAGGGGGAGAGACCCAGTACTTC
NA,TRBJ2-3,NA,TRBV29-1,CSVARLVLTDTQYF,TGCAGCGTCGCCCGGCTAGTGCTTACAGATACGCAGTATTTT
NA,TRBJ1-6,TRBD1,TRBV2,CASSGQAKNSPLHF,TGTGCCAGCAGCGGACAGGCAAAGAATTCACCCCTCCACTTT
once,TRBJ1-5,NA,TRBV4-1,CASSQGQNQPQHF,TGCGCCAGCAGCCAAGGGCAGAATCAGCCCCAGCATTTT
few,TRBJ1-6,NA,TRBV5-6,CASMQLTQNSPLHF,TGTGCCAGCATGCAACTCACCCAGAATTCACCCCTCCACTTT
NA,TRBJ2-1,TRBD2,TRBV15,CATSRGRLAGADLNNEQFF,TGTGCCACCAGCAGAGGCAGGCTAGCGGGGGCCGACCTAAACAATGAGCAGTTCTTC
few,TRBJ2-1,NA,TRBV30,CAWSQGLGNEQFF,TGTGCCTGGAGTCAGGGGCTGGGCAATGAGCAGTTCTTC
few,TRBJ2-3,NA,TRBV19,CASTSLYQNRDTQYF,TGTGCCAGTACCTCACTATATCAGAATCGGGATACGCAGTATTTT
NA,TRBJ1-2,NA,TRBV30,CAWSDWGDGYTF,TGTGCCTGGAGTGATTGGGGAGATGGCTACACCTTC
NA,TRBJ2-6,NA,TRBV9,CASSSRGGAGANVLTF,TGTGCCAGCAGCTCCCGAGGGGGGGCTGGGGCCAACGTCCTGACTTTC
few,TRBJ1-4,NA,TRBV7-9,CASSALGRTNEKLFF,TGTGCCAGCAGCGCCTTGGGGCGTACTAATGAAAAACTGTTTTTT
NA,TRBJ2-7,TRBD1,TRBV5-4,CASSLRQGRTYEQYF,TGTGCCAGCAGCCTAAGACAGGGAAGGACCTACGAGCAGTACTTC
NA,TRBJ2-5,NA,TRBV9,CASSVSTGTLYQETQYF,TGTGCCAGCAGCGTTAGTACCGGGACTCTGTACCAAGAGACCCAGTACTTC
NA,TRBJ1-2,NA,TRBV9,CASSSAAGAIYGYTF,TGTGCCAGCAGCTCAGCGGCAGGGGCGATTTATGGCTACACCTTC
many,TRBJ2-2,TRBD2,TRBV7-3,CASSLTGTSGGKLFF,TGTGCCAGCAGCTTAACGGGGACTAGCGGGGGCAAGCTGTTTTTT
NA,TRBJ2-7,TRBD1,TRBV5-1,CASKMDRDSYEQYF,TGCGCCAGCAAGATGGACAGGGACTCCTACGAGCAGTACTTC
few,TRBJ1-2,NA,TRBV4-2,CASSQEQGPGGYTF,TGTGCCAGCAGCCAAGAGCAGGGGCCGGGTGGCTACACCTTC
few,TRBJ1-2,NA,TRBV5-1,CASSLEAEGGYTF,TGCGCCAGCAGCTTGGAGGCAGAGGGGGGCTACACCTTC
once,TRBJ1-2,NA,TRBV27,CASIKRLDGKPASF,TGTGCCAGCATCAAAAGATTGGACGGGAAACCTGCTTCCTTC
few,TRBJ2-7,TRBD1,TRBV5-1,CASSLRQGATGSYEQYF,TGCGCCAGCAGCTTGAGACAGGGGGCGACCGGGTCCTACGAGCAGTACTTC
NA,TRBJ2-2,TRBD1,TRBV2,CASSSGQGPGELFF,TGTGCCAGCTCTTCGGGACAGGGGCCCGGGGAGCTGTTTTTT
once,TRBJ1-4,TRBD1,TRBV5-6,CASRRTGSDEKLFF,TGTGCCAGCAGACGGACAGGGTCGGATGAAAAACTGTTTTTT
NA,TRBJ2-5,NA,TRBV30,CAWTNLGETQYF,TGTGCCTGGACAAATCTGGGGGAGACCCAGTACTTC
NA,TRBJ1-2,NA,TRBV29-1,CSVEGTDYGYTF,TGCAGCGTTGAAGGGACGGATTATGGCTACACCTTC
NA,TRBJ1-1,NA,TRBV25-1,CASSARQKNTEAFF,TGTGCCAGCAGTGCCCGACAGAAGAACACTGAAGCTTTCTTT
few,TRBJ2-3,NA,TRBV11-2,CASSSGVGDTQYF,TGTGCCAGCAGCTCGGGGGTTGGAGATACGCAGTATTTT
NA,TRBJ2-3,NA,TRBV29-1,CSGLRGPDQYF,TGCAGCGGGCTTCGGGGGCCTGATCAGTATTTT
NA,TRBJ2-5,TRBD2,TRBV4-2,CASSQGVRGGSQETQYF,TGTGCCAGCAGCCAAGGTGTCCGGGGGGGCAGTCAAGAGACCCAGTACTTC
once,TRBJ2-5,TRBD1,TRBV7-2,CASSLTLDRGYF,TGTGCCAGCAGCTTAACTCTGGACAGGGGGTACTTC
NA,TRBJ1-3,NA,TRBV2,CASSAVFSGNTIYF,TGTGCCAGCAGTGCCGTTTTCTCTGGAAACACCATATATTTT
NA,TRBJ1-6,TRBD1,TRBV30,CAWTGGSYNSPLHF,TGTGCCTGGACAGGGGGCTCCTATAATTCACCCCTCCACTTT
NA,TRBJ1-5,NA,TRBV6-5,CASKGPNQPQHF,TGTGCCAGCAAGGGGCCGAATCAGCCCCAGCATTTT
NA,TRBJ2-3,TRBD2,TRBV9,CASSVRLAGGPTTDTQYF,TGTGCCAGCAGCGTACGACTAGCGGGGGGCCCAACCACAGATACGCAGTATTTT
NA,TRBJ2-7,TRBD2,TRBV2,CASSLAGEPPKQYF,TGTGCCAGCAGCCTAGCGGGGGAGCCCCCAAAGCAGTACTTC
few,TRBJ1-1,NA,TRBV2,CASSAAGVNTEAFF,TGTGCCAGCAGTGCGGCAGGTGTGAACACTGAAGCTTTCTTT
once,TRBJ2-7,TRBD2,TRBV2,CASNLAGGNYEQYF,TGTGCCAGCAACCTAGCGGGGGGGAACTACGAGCAGTACTTC
NA,TRBJ1-3,NA,TRBV9,CASSVAPTGNSGNTIYF,TGTGCCAGCAGCGTAGCACCTACAGGGAACTCTGGAAACACCATATATTTT